One and the same sample provided the 23 T cell receptor beta chains below, sequenced in a study of tumor-infiltrating lymphocytes in primary liver carcinoma. RNA and DNA were co-extracted from about 19-30 mg of unsorted bulk tissue. cDNA specific to TCR beta was made from 500 ng of total RNA, with a constant-region primer employed for priming. TCR beta libraries came from three nested multiplex PCR rounds using slightly modified ARM-PCR. For approximately 11 cycles apiece, the opening two PCR rounds ran with TRBV1-TRBV30 forward primers and a C-beta reverse primer. TCRdb itself ran the multiplex PCR reads through MiXCR, one entry per CDR3 protein. The profile covers over 35,000 distinct CDR3 sequences, with roughly 73% appearing a single time and roughly 19% taken by the ten largest. Sequenced material: liver tumor tissue from sampling region 2. Subset in this sample: tumor region T2, inferior pole. These receptors were obtained from a man in his forties with primary liver carcinoma and hepatitis B virus infection.

Regarding this clonotype: An end of the junction does not agree with germline; a read error may underlie this. The chain employs TRBV11-2 and TRBJ1-5, with D tentatively TRBD1 (5 bases). Germline V lookup: CDR1 SGHAT, CDR2 FQNNGV. This CDR3 has 17 amino acids. The CDR3 region is CASSLVGVTRSNQPQRF. The CDR3 DNA is TGTGCCAGCAGCTTAGTAGGGGTAACAAGGAGTAATCAGCCCCAGCGTTTT.

Notes on this clonotype: At one end, the junction sequence differs from germline, possibly due to a read error. This CDR3 reads CASSSRRADTQYF. The CDR3 DNA reads as TGTGCCAGCAGCTCCCGACGGGCAGACACGCAGTATTTT. V is TRBV5-4 and J is TRBJ2-3; D is uncertain. The CDR3 has 13 amino acids. CDR1 is SGHNT, CDR2 YYREEE, per germline (reference sequence).

The gene calls are TRBV5-6 and TRBJ2-5; 7 bases match TRBD2. This CDR3 spans 15 amino acids. CDR1 is SGHDT and CDR2 is YYEEEE in the germline V gene. J was trimmed by 9 bases and V by 2 bases; bases with no gene match: 13. The CDR3 loop reads CASSFRGNPREAQYF. The CDR3 DNA sequence: TGTGCCAGCAGCTTTCGCGGGAATCCCCGGGAGGCCCAGTACTTC.

The chain has TRBV29-1 and TRBJ2-7, with D possibly matching TRBD1 (5 bases). With 8 bases removed from V and 5 bases from J, the gap between germline ends came to 19 bases. This CDR3 is built from 13 residues. Germline V gene lookup returns CDR1 SQVTM and CDR2 ANQGSEA. The CDR3 DNA is TGCAGCATTACCCCGGCAGGGCTCCACGAGCAGTACTTC. This gives the protein CSITPAGLHEQYF.

The chain couples TRBV11-2 to TRBJ2-7; tentatively, D is TRBD1 (5 bases). V lost 9 bases to trimming and J lost 5 bases, with 23 bases between them. From germline, CDR1 is SGHAT and CDR2 FQNNGV. CDR3 size: 15 residues. The CDR3 sequence: CASGLSAGFSNEQYF. In nucleotides, the CDR3 is TGTGCCAGTGGCTTATCGGCAGGGTTTTCCAACGAGCAGTACTTC.

The rearrangement joins TRBV6-2 or TRBV6-3 to TRBJ2-1, with 10 bases matching TRBD1. There are 15 residues in the CDR3. The germline V gene encodes CDR1 MNHEY and CDR2 SVGEGT. V was pared by 10 bases and J by 10 bases, with 16 bases of the junction left unmatched. This CDR3 reads CANTEPGQGTTEQFF. Here the CDR3 DNA reads TGTGCCAACACCGAACCGGGACAGGGGACAACGGAGCAGTTCTTC.

On this clonotype: The junction departs from the called germline gene at one end, perhaps through a read error. The CDR3 DNA reads as TGTGCCAGCAGTTTAGGGGGGATGGAGACCCAGAACTTC. Protein sequence: CASSLGGMETQNF. The V call is TRBV12-3 or TRBV12-4, the J call TRBJ2-5; either TRBD1 or TRBD2 may supply D (5 bases each). CDR3 length: 13 amino acids.

This chain connects TRBV6-6 to TRBJ1-1; maybe TRBD1 (5 bases). CDR1 and CDR2 from the germline V gene are MNHNY and SVGAGI (reference sequence). CDR3 size: 16 residues. The germline V and J ends were trimmed by 11 bases and 0 bases, with 22 bases remaining between them. CDR3: CAGCYRLVSMNTEAFF. The CDR3 nucleotides are TGTGCCGGCTGTTACAGGCTCGTCAGCATGAACACTGAAGCTTTCTTT.

This chain links TRBV10-3 with TRBJ2-7, with D perhaps being TRBD1 or TRBD2 (5 bases each). Trimming took off 10 bases at V and 0 bases at J, with 19 bases between the two ends. The CDR3 consists of 15 residues. The germline gives CDR1 ENHRY, CDR2 SYGVKD. DNA of the CDR3: TGTGCCACCAGCTACGGGACCAGCAACTCCTACGAGCAGTACTTC. Amino acids: CATSYGTSNSYEQYF.

As to this clonotype: One junction end disagrees with the germline gene, perhaps due to a read error. The CDR3 DNA reads TGTGCCAGCAGCCCAATAAGGGGACGGGGGAAAGTTAATCAGCCCCTGCATTTT. This sequence encodes CASSPIRGRGKVNQPLHF. The chain recombines TRBV6-1 with TRBJ1-5; tentatively, D is TRBD1 (5 bases). CDR3 length: 18 amino acids. Germline lookup yields CDR1 MNHNS and CDR2 SASEGT.

A note on this clonotype: At one end the junction does not follow the germline gene, possibly because of a read error. This chain joins TRBV6-6 and TRBJ1-3, with no clear D. Germline V gene data show CDR1 as MNHNY and CDR2 as SVGAGI (reference sequence). This CDR3 comprises 15 residues. The CDR3 loop is CSSSYSENSGNTIYF. As DNA, the CDR3 is TGTTCCAGCAGTTACTCTGAGAACTCTGGAAACACCATATATTTT.

This clonotype was detected many times. The V and J genes are TRBV5-1 and TRBJ2-5, with 9 nucleotides matching TRBD1. This CDR3 has 15 amino acids. Germline CDR1 is SGHRS and CDR2 is YFSETQ. J gave up 2 bases and V 4 bases, and 6 bases lay outside the gene matches. CDR3 protein: CASSQTGGEQETQYF. As DNA, the CDR3 is TGCGCCAGCAGCCAGACAGGGGGAGAACAAGAGACCCAGTACTTC.

This chain connects TRBV6-1 to TRBJ2-7, with TRBD2 identical over 9 bases. CDR3 length equals 15 residues. The germline CDR1 and CDR2 sequences are MNHNS and SASEGT. The CDR3 loop is CTNSVSTSGSYEQYF. For the CDR3, the DNA is TGTACCAACAGTGTCTCGACTAGCGGATCCTACGAGCAGTACTTC.

Details on this clonotype: The junction departs from the called germline gene at one end, perhaps through a read error. The rearrangement uses TRBV11-1 and TRBJ2-1; perhaps D is TRBD1 or TRBD2 (5 bases each). The CDR3 is 15 amino acids. Germline values: CDR1 SGHAT, CDR2 FQDESV (reference sequence). The CDR3 nucleotides are TGTGTCAGCAGCTTCCAGGGACCGCCGGACAATGAGCAATTCTTC. It translates to CVSSFQGPPDNEQFF.

This clonotype was observed many times. V gene TRBV5-1 combines with J gene TRBJ1-5; perhaps TRBD1 as D (5 bases). The V and J ends lost 0 bases and 4 bases respectively, with 8 bases between them. Germline lookup yields CDR1 SGHRS and CDR2 YFSETQ. The CDR3 is 14 amino acids. Written as DNA, the CDR3 is TGCGCCAGCAGCTTGGGGGACCTAAATCAGCCCCAGCATTTT. Translation gives CASSLGDLNQPQHF.

This clonotype was detected many times. V gene TRBV7-3 combines with J gene TRBJ2-1; D ambiguous. This CDR3 has 16 amino acids. Trimming took off 1 base at V and 3 bases at J, with 13 bases between the two ends. Looked up from germline, CDR1 is SGHTA and CDR2 is FQGTGA. The CDR3 region is CASSLNGRRNYNEQFF. The CDR3 DNA reads TGTGCCAGCAGCTTAAACGGCAGGCGGAACTACAATGAGCAGTTCTTC.

Concerning this clonotype itself: The germline gene is not matched at one end of the junction; a read error may be the cause. This chain connects TRBV6-2 or TRBV6-3 to TRBJ1-2; D ambiguous. The germline CDR1 and CDR2 sequences are MNHEY and SVGEGT. CDR3 size: 13 residues. In DNA, the CDR3 is TGTGCCAGCAGTTACGAGCCCCAGGCTGGCTACATCTTC. The encoded protein is CASSYEPQAGYIF.

Comment on this clonotype: An end of the junction does not agree with germline; a read error may underlie this. The V call is TRBV29-1, the J call TRBJ2-7, with D possibly being TRBD1 or TRBD2 (5 bases each). CDR1 and CDR2 from the germline V gene are SQVTM and ANQGSEA. The CDR3 spans 12 residues. In DNA form, the CDR3 reads TGTAGCATGTCCCCAGGGAGCTACGAGCAGTATTTC. Amino acid sequence: CSMSPGSYEQYF.

This rearrangement joins TRBV28 to TRBJ1-4, with D perhaps matching TRBD1 (5 bases). The CDR3 is 17 amino acids. Looked up from germline, CDR1 is MDHEN and CDR2 is SYDVKM. Trimming pared 8 bases from V and 0 bases from J, leaving 19 bases between. CDR3 in amino acids: CASGGRDWSATNEKLFF. The CDR3 DNA reads as TGTGCCAGCGGTGGCCGGGACTGGAGTGCAACTAATGAAAAACTGTTTTTT.

The V and J genes are TRBV29-1 and TRBJ1-1; possible D gene TRBD1, 5 bases. Germline values: CDR1 SQVTM, CDR2 ANQGSEA. The CDR3 loop spans 12 amino acids. The CDR3, as DNA: TGCAACGTCTCTCAGGGCAGGGTTGAAGCTTTCTTT. Translating it yields CNVSQGRVEAFF.

By sample share, this clonotype is medium-sized (0.01 to 0.1%). The V gene is TRBV29-1, the J gene TRBJ1-1; TRBD1 matches at 8 bases. The ends lost 0 bases at V and 5 bases at J; junction bases unmatched: 5. The CDR3 length is 14 residues. Germline V gene sequence: CDR1 SQVTM, CDR2 ANQGSEA. CDR3 DNA: TGCAGCGTTGAAGAATGGACAGGGAGGACTGAAGCTTTCTTT. Amino acids: CSVEEWTGRTEAFF.

This clonotype appeared a few times. A much larger clone differs by one base, so this may be a read error. V usage is TRBV19 and J usage is TRBJ2-1; 11 bases match TRBD1. The CDR3 spans 15 residues. The germline V gene encodes CDR1 LNHDA and CDR2 SQIVND (reference sequence). The CDR3: CASSILGTGGYERFF. CDR3 DNA: TGTGCCAGTAGTATCCTCGGGACAGGGGGGTATGAGCGGTTCTTC. The full variable domain, its missing parts supplied by reference TRBV19 and TRBJ2-1, is DGGITQSPKYLFRKEGQNVTLSCEQNLNHDAMYWYRQDPGQGLRLIYYSQIVNDFQKGDIAEGYSVSREKKESFPLTVTSAQKNPTAFYLCASSILGTGGYERFFGPGTRLTVL.

A word on this clonotype: One junction end disagrees with the germline gene, perhaps due to a read error. The chain couples TRBV9 to TRBJ2-2; D may be TRBD2 (5 bases). This CDR3 region has 14 residues. Germline loops: CDR1 SGDLS, CDR2 YYNGEE. The CDR3 region has the DNA TGTGGCAGCAGCGTAGTTGATCGGGGAGGGGAGCTGTTTTTT. Residues: CGSSVVDRGGELFF.